Given below is one T cell receptor (beta chain) in context. The data belong to a study of blood T cell repertoires in COVID-19. Overall study context: Samples came from the United States, Italy and Spain, spanning acute and convalescent COVID-19.

This table comes from immunoSEQ multiplex PCR, and its TCRdb copy is limited to in-frame clones, with some not included. The repertoire holds 60,000 to 70,000 clones, with 85% as singletons. The CDR3 is 12 amino acids. Looked up from germline, CDR1 is LGHDT and CDR2 is YNNKEL (reference sequence). V lost 2 bases and J 3 bases, leaving 4 bases between the germline ends. The TCR was taken from a man of 80 years or more with acute or convalescent COVID-19. The chain combines TRBV3-1 (or the pseudogene TRBV3-2) with TRBJ1-2, with D uncertain. The specimen was peripheral blood. This chain's CDR3 is CASSQQDYGYTF. The CDR3 DNA sequence: TGTGCCAGCAGCCAACAGGACTATGGCTACACCTTC.